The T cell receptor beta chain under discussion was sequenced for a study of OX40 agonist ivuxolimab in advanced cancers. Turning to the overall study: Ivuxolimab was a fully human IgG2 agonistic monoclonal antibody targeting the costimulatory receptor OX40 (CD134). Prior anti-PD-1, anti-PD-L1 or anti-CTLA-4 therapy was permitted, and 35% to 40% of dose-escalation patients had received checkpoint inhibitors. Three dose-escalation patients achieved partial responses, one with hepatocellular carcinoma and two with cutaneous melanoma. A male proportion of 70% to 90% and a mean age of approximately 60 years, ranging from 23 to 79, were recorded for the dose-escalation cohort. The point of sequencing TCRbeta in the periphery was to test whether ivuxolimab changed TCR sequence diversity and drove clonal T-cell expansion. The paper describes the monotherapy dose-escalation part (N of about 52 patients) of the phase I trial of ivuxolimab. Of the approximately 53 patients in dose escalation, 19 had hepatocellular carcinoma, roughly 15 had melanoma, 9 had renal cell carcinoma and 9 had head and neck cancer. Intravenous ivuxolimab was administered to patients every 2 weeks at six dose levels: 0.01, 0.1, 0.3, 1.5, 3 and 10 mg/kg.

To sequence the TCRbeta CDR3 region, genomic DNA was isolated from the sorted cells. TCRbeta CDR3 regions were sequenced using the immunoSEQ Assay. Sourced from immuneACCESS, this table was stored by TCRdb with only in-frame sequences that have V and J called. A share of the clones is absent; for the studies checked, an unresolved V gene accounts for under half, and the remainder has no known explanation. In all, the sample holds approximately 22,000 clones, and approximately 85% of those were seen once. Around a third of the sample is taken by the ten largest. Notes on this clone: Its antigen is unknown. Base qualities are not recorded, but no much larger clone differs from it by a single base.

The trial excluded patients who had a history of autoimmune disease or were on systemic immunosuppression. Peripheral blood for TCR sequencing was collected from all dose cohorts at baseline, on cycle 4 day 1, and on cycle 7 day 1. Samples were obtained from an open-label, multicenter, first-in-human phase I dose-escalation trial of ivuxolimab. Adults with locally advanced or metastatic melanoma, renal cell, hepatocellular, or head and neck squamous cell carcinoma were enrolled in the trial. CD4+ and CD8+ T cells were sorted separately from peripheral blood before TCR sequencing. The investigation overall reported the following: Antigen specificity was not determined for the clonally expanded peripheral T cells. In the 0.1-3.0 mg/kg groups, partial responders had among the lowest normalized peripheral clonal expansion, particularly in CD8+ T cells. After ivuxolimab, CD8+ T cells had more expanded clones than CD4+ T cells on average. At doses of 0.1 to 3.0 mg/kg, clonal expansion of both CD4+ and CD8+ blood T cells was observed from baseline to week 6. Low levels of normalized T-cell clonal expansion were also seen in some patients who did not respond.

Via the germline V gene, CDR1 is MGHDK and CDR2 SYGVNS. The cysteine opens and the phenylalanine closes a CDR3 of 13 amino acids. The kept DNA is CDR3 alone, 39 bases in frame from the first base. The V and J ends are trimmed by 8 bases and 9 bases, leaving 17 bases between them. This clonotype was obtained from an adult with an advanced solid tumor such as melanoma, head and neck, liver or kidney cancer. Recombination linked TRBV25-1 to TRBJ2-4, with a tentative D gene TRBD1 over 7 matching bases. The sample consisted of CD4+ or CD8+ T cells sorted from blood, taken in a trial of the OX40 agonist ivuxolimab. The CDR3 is CASGGTVGVIQYF. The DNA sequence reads TGTGCCAGCGGAGGGACAGTTGGGGTCATTCAGTACTTC. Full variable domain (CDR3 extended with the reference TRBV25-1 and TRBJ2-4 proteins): EADIYQTPRYLVIGTGKKITLECSQTMGHDKMYWYQQDPGMELHLIHYSYGVNSTEKGDLSSESTVSRIRTEHFPLTLESARPSHTSQYLCASGGTVGVIQYFGAGTRLSVL.